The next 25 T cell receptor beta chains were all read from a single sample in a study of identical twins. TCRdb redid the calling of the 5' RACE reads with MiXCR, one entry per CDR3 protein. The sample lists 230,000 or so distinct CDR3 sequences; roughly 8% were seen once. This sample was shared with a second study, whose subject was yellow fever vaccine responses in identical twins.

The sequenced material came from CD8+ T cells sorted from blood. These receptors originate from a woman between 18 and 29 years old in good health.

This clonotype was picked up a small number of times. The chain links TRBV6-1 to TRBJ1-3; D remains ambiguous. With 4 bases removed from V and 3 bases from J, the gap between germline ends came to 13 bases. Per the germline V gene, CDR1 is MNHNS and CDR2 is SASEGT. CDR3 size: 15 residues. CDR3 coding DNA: TGTGCCAGCAGTGGGATGGGGATAGATGGAAACACCATATATTTT. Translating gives CASSGMGIDGNTIYF.

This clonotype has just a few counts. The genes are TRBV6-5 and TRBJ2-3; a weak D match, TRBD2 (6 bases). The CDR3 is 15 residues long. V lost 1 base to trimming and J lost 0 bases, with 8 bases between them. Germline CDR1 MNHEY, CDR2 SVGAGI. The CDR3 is CASSYFGTSTDTQYF. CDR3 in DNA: TGTGCCAGCAGTTACTTCGGGACTAGCACAGATACGCAGTATTTT.

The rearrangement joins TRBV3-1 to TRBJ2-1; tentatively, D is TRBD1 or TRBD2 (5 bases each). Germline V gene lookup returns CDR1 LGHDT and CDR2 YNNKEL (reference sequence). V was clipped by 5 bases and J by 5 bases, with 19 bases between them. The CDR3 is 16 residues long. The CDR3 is CASSTFGAVPNNEQFF. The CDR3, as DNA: TGTGCCAGCAGCACTTTCGGGGCGGTGCCCAACAATGAGCAGTTCTTC.

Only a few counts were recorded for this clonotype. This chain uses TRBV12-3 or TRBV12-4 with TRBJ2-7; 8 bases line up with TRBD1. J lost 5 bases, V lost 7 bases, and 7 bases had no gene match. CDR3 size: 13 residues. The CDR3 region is CASTLRGPDEQYF. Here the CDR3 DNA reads TGTGCCAGCACCCTCAGGGGGCCGGACGAGCAGTACTTC.

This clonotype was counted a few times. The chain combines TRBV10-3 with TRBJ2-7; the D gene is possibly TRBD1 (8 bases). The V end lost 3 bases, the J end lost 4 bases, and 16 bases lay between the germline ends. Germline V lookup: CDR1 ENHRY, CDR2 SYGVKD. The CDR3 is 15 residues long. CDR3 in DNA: TGTGCCATCAGTGACCAAGGACAGGGAGGGTACGAGCAGTACTTC. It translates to CAISDQGQGGYEQYF.

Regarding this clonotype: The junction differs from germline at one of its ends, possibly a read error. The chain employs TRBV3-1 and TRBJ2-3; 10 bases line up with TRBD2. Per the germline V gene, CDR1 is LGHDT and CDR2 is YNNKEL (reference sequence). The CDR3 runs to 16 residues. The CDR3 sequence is CASSLQRGGPTDTLYF. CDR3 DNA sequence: TGTGCCAGCAGCCTGCAGCGGGGGGGACCCACAGATACGCTGTATTTT.

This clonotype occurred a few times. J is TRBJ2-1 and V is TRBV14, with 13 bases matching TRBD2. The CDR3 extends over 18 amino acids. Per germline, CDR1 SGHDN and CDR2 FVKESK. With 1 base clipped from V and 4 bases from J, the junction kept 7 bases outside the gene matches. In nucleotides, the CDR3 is TGTGCCAGCAGCCAAGCCAGCTGGACTAGCGGGGGTTACAATGAGCAGTTCTTC. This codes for CASSQASWTSGGYNEQFF.

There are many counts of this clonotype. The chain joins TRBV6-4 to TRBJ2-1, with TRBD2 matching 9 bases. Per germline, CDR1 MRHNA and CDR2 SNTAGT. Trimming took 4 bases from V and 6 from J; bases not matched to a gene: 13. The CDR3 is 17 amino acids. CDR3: CASSASPTSGGVNEQFF. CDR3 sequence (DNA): TGTGCCAGCAGTGCTTCCCCGACTAGCGGAGGGGTCAATGAGCAGTTCTTC.

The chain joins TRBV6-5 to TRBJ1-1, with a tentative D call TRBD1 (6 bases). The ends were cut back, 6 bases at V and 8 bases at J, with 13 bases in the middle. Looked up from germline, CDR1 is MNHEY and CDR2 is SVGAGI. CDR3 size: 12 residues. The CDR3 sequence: CASSLDRTEAFF. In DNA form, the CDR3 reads TGTGCCAGCAGCCTGGACAGAACCGAAGCTTTCTTT.

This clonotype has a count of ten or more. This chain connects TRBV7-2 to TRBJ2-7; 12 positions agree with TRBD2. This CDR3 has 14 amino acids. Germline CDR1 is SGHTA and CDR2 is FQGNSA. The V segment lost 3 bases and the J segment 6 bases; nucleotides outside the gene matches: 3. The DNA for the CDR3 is TGTGCCAGCAGCTTGGGACTAGCGGGCGGCGAGCAGTACTTC. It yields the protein CASSLGLAGGEQYF.

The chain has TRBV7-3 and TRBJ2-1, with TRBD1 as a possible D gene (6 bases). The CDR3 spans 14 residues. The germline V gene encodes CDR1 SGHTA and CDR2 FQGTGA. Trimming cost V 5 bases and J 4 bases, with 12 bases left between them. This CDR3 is CASSLRQEYNEQFF. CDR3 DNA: TGTGCCAGCAGCCTTCGACAGGAGTACAATGAGCAGTTCTTC.

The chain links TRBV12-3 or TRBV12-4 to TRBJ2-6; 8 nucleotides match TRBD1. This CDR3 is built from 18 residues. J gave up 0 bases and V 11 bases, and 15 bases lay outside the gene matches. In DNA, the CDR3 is TGTGCCCTCAGTTTCAGGCAGGGGGCCTACTCTGGGGCCAACGTCCTGACTTTC. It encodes CALSFRQGAYSGANVLTF.

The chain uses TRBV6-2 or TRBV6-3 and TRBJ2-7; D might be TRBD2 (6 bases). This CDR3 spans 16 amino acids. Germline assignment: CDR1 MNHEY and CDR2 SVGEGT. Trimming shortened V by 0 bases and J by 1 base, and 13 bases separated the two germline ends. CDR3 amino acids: CASSYSLVAESYEQYF. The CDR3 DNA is TGTGCCAGCAGTTACTCGCTGGTAGCGGAATCCTACGAGCAGTACTTC.

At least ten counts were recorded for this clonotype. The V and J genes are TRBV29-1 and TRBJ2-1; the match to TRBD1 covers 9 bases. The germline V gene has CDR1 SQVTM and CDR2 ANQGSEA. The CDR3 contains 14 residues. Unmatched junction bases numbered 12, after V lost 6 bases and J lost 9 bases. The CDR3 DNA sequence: TGCAGCGTCGAACTAACGACAGGGGGATTTGAGCAGTTCTTC. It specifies CSVELTTGGFEQFF.

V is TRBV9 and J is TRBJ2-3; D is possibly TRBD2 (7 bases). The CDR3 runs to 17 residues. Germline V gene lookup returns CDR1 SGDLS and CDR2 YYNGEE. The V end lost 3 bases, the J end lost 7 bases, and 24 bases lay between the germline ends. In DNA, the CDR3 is TGTGCCAGCAGCGACAACCCCGATGCGGGGGCCCGAAATACGCAGTATTTT. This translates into CASSDNPDAGARNTQYF.

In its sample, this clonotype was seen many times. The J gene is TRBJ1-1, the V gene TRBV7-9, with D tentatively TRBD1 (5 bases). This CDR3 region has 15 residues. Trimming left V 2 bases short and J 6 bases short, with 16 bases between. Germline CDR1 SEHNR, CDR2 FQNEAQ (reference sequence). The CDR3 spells CASSLLGAGIPEAFF. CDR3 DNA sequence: TGTGCCAGCAGCTTACTCGGGGCAGGGATCCCTGAAGCTTTCTTT.

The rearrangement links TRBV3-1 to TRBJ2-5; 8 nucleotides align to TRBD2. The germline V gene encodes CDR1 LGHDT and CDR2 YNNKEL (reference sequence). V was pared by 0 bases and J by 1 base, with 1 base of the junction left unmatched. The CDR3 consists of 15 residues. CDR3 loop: CASSQDAGGQETQYF. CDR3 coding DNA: TGTGCCAGCAGCCAAGACGCGGGGGGCCAAGAGACCCAGTACTTC.

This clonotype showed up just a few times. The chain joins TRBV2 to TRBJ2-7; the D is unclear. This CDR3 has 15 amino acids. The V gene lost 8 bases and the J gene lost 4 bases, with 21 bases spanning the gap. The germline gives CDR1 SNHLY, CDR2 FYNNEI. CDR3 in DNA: TGTGCCAGCCTCGCACCCGACAACCTAAAATACGAGCAGTACTTC. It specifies CASLAPDNLKYEQYF. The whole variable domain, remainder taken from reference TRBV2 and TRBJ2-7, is EPEVTQTPSHQVTQMGQEVILRCVPISNHLYFYWYRQILGQKVEFLVSFYNNEISEKSEIFDDQFSVERPDGSNFTLKIRSTKLEDSAMYFCASLAPDNLKYEQYFGPGTRLTVT.

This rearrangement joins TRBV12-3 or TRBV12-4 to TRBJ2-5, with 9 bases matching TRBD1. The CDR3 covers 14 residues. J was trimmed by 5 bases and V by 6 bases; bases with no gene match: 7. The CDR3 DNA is TGTGCCAGCAGCCCACCCACAGGGGGCGAGACCCAGTACTTC. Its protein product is CASSPPTGGETQYF.

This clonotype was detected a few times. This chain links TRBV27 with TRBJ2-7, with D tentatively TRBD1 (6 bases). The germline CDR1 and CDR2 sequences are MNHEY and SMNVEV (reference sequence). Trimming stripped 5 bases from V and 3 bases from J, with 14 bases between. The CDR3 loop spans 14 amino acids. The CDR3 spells CASSERGSGYEQYF. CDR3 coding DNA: TGTGCCAGCAGTGAAAGGGGGTCGGGCTACGAGCAGTACTTC.

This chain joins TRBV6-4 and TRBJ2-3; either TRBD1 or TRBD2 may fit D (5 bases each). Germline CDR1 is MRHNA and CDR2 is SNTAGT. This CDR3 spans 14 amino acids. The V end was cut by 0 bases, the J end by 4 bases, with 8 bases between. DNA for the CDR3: TGTGCCAGCAGTGACTCGGGGGACGCAGATACGCAGTATTTT. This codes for CASSDSGDADTQYF.

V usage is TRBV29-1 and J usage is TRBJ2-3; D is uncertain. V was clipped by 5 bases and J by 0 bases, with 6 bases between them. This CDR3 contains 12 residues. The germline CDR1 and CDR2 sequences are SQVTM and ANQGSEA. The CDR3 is CSVRPSTDTQYF. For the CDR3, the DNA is TGCAGCGTTAGGCCGAGCACAGATACGCAGTATTTT.

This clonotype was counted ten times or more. The DNA for the CDR3 is TGTGCCAGCAGCCAAGAAAGCGGACTGAAGGGCGGGGAGCTGTTTTTT. Translation gives CASSQESGLKGGELFF. This chain links TRBV4-2 with TRBJ2-2; the D gene is possibly TRBD2 (5 bases). The CDR3 runs to 16 residues. The V end was cut by 0 bases, the J end by 7 bases, with 15 bases between. Germline CDR1 and CDR2: LGHNA and YNFKEQ.

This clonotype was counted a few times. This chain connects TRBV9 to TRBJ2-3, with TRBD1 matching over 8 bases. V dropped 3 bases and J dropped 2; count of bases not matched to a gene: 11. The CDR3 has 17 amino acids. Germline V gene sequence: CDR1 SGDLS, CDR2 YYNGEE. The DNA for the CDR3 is TGTGCCAGCAGCGCCGACAGGGGCCAACGGGACACAGATACGCAGTATTTT. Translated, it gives CASSADRGQRDTDTQYF. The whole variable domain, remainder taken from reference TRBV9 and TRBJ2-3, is DSGVTQTPKHLITATGQRVTLRCSPRSGDLSVYWYQQSLDQGLQFLIQYYNGEERAKGNILERFSAQQFPDLHSELNLSSLELGDSALYFCASSADRGQRDTDTQYFGPGTRLTVL.

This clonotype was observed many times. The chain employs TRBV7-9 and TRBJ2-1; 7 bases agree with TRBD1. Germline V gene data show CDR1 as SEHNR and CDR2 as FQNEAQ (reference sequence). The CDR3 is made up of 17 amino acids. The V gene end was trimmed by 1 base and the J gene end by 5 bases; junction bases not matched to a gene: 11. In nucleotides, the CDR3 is TGTGCCAGCAGCTTAGGGGCCGACAGGGAGCCCCACAATGAGCAGTTCTTC. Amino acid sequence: CASSLGADREPHNEQFF.